Listed here are 26 T cell receptor beta chains from one sample, sequenced in a study of response to subunit inactivated influenza vaccine. TCRdb ran MiXCR on the RT-PCR reads and lists one entry per CDR3 protein. The table shows hundreds of thousands of distinct CDR3 sequences, with about 15% occurring only once. The sample consisted of PBMCs from blood, taken 14 to 15 days before vaccination. The receptors stem from a man between 45 and 60 years old who received an inactivated influenza vaccine.

This clonotype was recorded a few times. The rearrangement links TRBV5-6 to TRBJ1-5, with unresolved D. Trimming took off 1 base at V and 2 bases at J, with 7 bases between the two ends. Germline CDR1 is SGHDT and CDR2 is YYEEEE. CDR3 length: 14 residues. Here the CDR3 DNA reads TGTGCCAGCAGCTTGTGGAACGGCAATCAGCCCCAGCATTTT. Protein product: CASSLWNGNQPQHF.

This chain links TRBV6-5 with TRBJ2-6; D is perhaps TRBD1 (5 bases). The CDR3 has 15 amino acids. Trimming stripped 2 bases from V and 2 bases from J, with 7 bases between. The germline V gene encodes CDR1 MNHEY and CDR2 SVGAGI. CDR3 protein: CASSYGAPGANVLTF. The CDR3 nucleotides are TGTGCCAGCAGTTACGGGGCACCTGGGGCCAACGTCCTGACTTTC.

This clonotype showed up many times. The rearrangement uses TRBV12-3 or TRBV12-4 and TRBJ2-5; D not resolved. CDR3 length: 14 residues. V was clipped by 2 bases and J by 4 bases, with 11 bases between them. CDR3 amino acids: CASSLFSITETQYF. The CDR3 DNA reads TGTGCCAGCAGTTTATTCAGTATTACAGAGACCCAGTACTTC.

The chain carries TRBV5-1 and TRBJ2-3; D not certain. This CDR3 has 14 residues. Germline CDR1 SGHRS, CDR2 YFSETQ. V was trimmed by 3 bases and J by 0 bases, leaving 8 bases between them. CDR3 region: CASSWTDSTDTQYF. Written as DNA, the CDR3 is TGCGCCAGCAGCTGGACCGACAGCACAGATACGCAGTATTTT.

J is TRBJ2-3 and V is TRBV10-3; 10 nucleotides match TRBD2. The V gene end was trimmed by 6 bases and the J gene end by 0 bases; junction bases not matched to a gene: 15. This CDR3 contains 19 residues. Germline values: CDR1 ENHRY, CDR2 SYGVKD. CDR3 residues: CAISGNGSSGSSSTDTQYF. The CDR3, as DNA: TGTGCCATCAGCGGAAATGGGTCTAGCGGGAGCAGTAGCACAGATACGCAGTATTTT.

V gene TRBV6-2 or TRBV6-3 combines with J gene TRBJ1-2; D remains unclear. This CDR3 spans 13 amino acids. Germline-derived CDR1 and CDR2 are MNHEY and SVGEGT. V lost 3 bases and J lost 5, with 10 bases in between. The DNA of the CDR3 is TGTGCCAGCAGTTATACGACGGAATATGGCTACACCTTC. Its protein product is CASSYTTEYGYTF.

This clonotype was found a few times. The chain joins TRBV7-2 to TRBJ1-1; TRBD1 agrees at 7 bases. CDR1 is SGHTA and CDR2 is FQGNSA in the germline V gene. CDR3 length: 15 amino acids. J gave up 5 bases and V 5 bases, and 11 bases lay outside the gene matches. CDR3 bases: TGTGCCAGCAGCCCTCAGGGAGGGGGCACTACTGAAGCTTTCTTT. This gives the protein CASSPQGGGTTEAFF.

This clonotype has a count of ten or more. This chain links TRBV6-5 with TRBJ1-5; D uncertain. V was clipped by 0 bases and J by 5 bases, with 8 bases between them. There are 14 residues in the CDR3. Germline values: CDR1 MNHEY, CDR2 SVGAGI. In nucleotides, the CDR3 is TGTGCCAGCAGTTACTCGAATATGGATCAGCCCCAGCATTTT. Its protein product is CASSYSNMDQPQHF.

This clonotype turned up a few times. The V call is TRBV20-1, the J call TRBJ2-4, with a possible D match to TRBD1 (5 bases). The CDR3 contains 14 residues. V was clipped by 3 bases and J by 0 bases, with 9 bases between them. Germline CDR1 reads DFQATT; CDR2 reads SNEGSKA (reference sequence). The CDR3 loop is CSARTVLAKNIQYF. As DNA, the CDR3 is TGCAGTGCTAGGACAGTACTAGCCAAAAACATTCAGTACTTC.

This clonotype was seen many times. V usage is TRBV4-3 and J usage is TRBJ1-3; D remains unclear. CDR3 length equals 15 residues. The V and J ends lost 0 bases and 5 bases respectively, with 11 bases between them. Germline CDR1 and CDR2: LGHNA and YSLEER. The CDR3 sequence is CASSQEAVTRNTIYF. DNA for the CDR3: TGCGCCAGCAGCCAAGAGGCGGTCACGAGAAACACCATATATTTT.

V gene TRBV10-3 combines with J gene TRBJ2-7, with 9 bases that match TRBD1. J lost 3 bases, V lost 3 bases, and 3 bases had no gene match. Germline CDR1 is ENHRY and CDR2 is SYGVKD. The CDR3 contains 14 residues. CDR3 in amino acids: CAISESGQGYEQYF. The CDR3 nucleotides read TGTGCCATCAGTGAATCGGGACAGGGCTACGAGCAGTACTTC.

The chain employs TRBV20-1 and TRBJ2-5; 11 nucleotides align to TRBD2. Looked up from germline, CDR1 is DFQATT and CDR2 is SNEGSKA (reference sequence). There are 13 residues in the CDR3. Trimming at V came to 4 bases and at J to 5 bases, leaving 3 bases not matched to a gene. The CDR3 sequence: CSAIAGGPETQYF. The CDR3 nucleotides are TGCAGTGCTATAGCGGGGGGGCCTGAGACCCAGTACTTC.

The gene calls are TRBV12-3 or TRBV12-4 and TRBJ1-5; TRBD1 matches 7 bases. V lost 6 bases, J lost 4 bases, and 6 bases stayed unmatched. CDR3 length equals 14 residues. The CDR3 region has the DNA TGTGCCAGCAGCCGGGACAGCCGAAATCAGCCCCAGCATTTT. Encoded protein: CASSRDSRNQPQHF.

This clonotype has just a few counts. The chain uses TRBV9 and TRBJ1-6; TRBD1 is a possible D gene (5 bases). This CDR3 is 16 amino acids long. From germline, CDR1 is SGDLS and CDR2 YYNGEE. The ends were cut back, 8 bases at V and 8 bases at J, with 23 bases in the middle. The CDR3: CASQRGGYLVDSPLHF. The CDR3 DNA is TGTGCCAGTCAGCGTGGGGGATATCTCGTTGATTCACCCCTCCACTTT.

This clonotype was counted many times. V is TRBV12-3 or TRBV12-4 and J is TRBJ2-7; perhaps TRBD1 as D (6 bases). V lost 0 bases and J 7 bases, leaving 19 bases between the germline ends. The CDR3 totals 16 residues. CDR3 region: CASSLAGARGWREQYF. Here the CDR3 DNA reads TGTGCCAGCAGTTTAGCCGGGGCCAGGGGATGGAGGGAGCAGTACTTC.

The chain carries TRBV5-4 and TRBJ2-2; D is ambiguous. Germline V gives CDR1 SGHNT, CDR2 YYREEE (reference sequence). The CDR3 sequence is 15 residues long. The V and J ends lost 4 bases and 1 base respectively, with 11 bases between them. The CDR3 loop reads CASSLRPGNTGELFF. The CDR3 coding sequence is TGTGCCAGCAGCCTGAGGCCAGGGAACACCGGGGAGCTGTTTTTT.

The chain combines TRBV29-1 with TRBJ2-2; 9 bases agree with TRBD1. Germline loops: CDR1 SQVTM, CDR2 ANQGSEA. CDR3 length equals 13 residues. Losses at the gene ends were 7 bases for V and 3 bases for J; bases not matched to a gene: 3. The CDR3 loop reads CSERDRDTGELFF. CDR3 sequence (DNA): TGCAGCGAGAGGGACAGGGACACCGGGGAGCTGTTTTTT.

This clonotype has just a few counts. The chain couples TRBV29-1 to TRBJ2-7, with a weak D call TRBD1 (6 bases). This CDR3 spans 14 amino acids. The germline CDR1 and CDR2 sequences are SQVTM and ANQGSEA. Trimming removed 7 bases from V and 6 bases from J, with 22 bases in between. The CDR3 here is CSAKGGIRVGEQYF. DNA of the CDR3: TGCAGCGCCAAAGGGGGTATTCGTGTAGGCGAGCAGTACTTC.

This clonotype was detected only a few times. This chain uses TRBV29-1 with TRBJ2-2, with D possibly matching TRBD1 (5 bases). This CDR3 contains 15 residues. Trimming cost V 7 bases and J 0 bases, with 15 bases left between them. Germline CDR1 is SQVTM and CDR2 is ANQGSEA. Here the CDR3 DNA reads TGCAGCGCTAGGGGTCTTTTCGCGAACACCGGGGAGCTGTTTTTT. Its protein is CSARGLFANTGELFF.

This clonotype was seen more than once but under ten times. The rearrangement links TRBV7-2 to TRBJ2-7, with D perhaps TRBD1 (7 bases). This CDR3 has 16 amino acids. CDR1 is SGHTA and CDR2 is FQGNSA in the germline V gene. Between the trimmed V and J ends, which lost 3 bases and 4 bases, there was a span of 19 bases. The CDR3 coding sequence is TGTGCCAGCAGCTTCGCGGGGACAGTGAGGTCTTACGAGCAGTACTTC. Amino acids: CASSFAGTVRSYEQYF.

The sample holds a few counts of this clonotype. The chain has TRBV7-6 and TRBJ2-3; 11 bases are a match to TRBD2. Germline CDR1 and CDR2: SGHVS and FNYEAQ. J gave up 0 bases and V 1 base, and 9 bases lay outside the gene matches. The CDR3 length is 19 residues. The CDR3: CASSLVRLAGGTSTDTQYF. The DNA of the CDR3 is TGTGCCAGCAGCTTAGTGAGGCTAGCGGGAGGAACTAGCACAGATACGCAGTATTTT.

The rearrangement joins TRBV9 to TRBJ2-2; D is unresolved. The V end lost 3 bases, the J end lost 0 bases, and 6 bases lay between the germline ends. This CDR3 has 14 amino acids. The germline V gene encodes CDR1 SGDLS and CDR2 YYNGEE. For the CDR3, the DNA is TGTGCCAGCAGCGCCAATACGAACACCGGGGAGCTGTTTTTT. Its protein is CASSANTNTGELFF. The full variable domain, in which reference TRBV9 and TRBJ2-2 provide the parts outside the CDR3, is DSGVTQTPKHLITATGQRVTLRCSPRSGDLSVYWYQQSLDQGLQFLIQYYNGEERAKGNILERFSAQQFPDLHSELNLSSLELGDSALYFCASSANTNTGELFFGEGSRLTVL.

This clonotype has a handful of counts. The chain combines TRBV7-3 with TRBJ2-1; 7 nucleotides match TRBD2. Looked up from germline, CDR1 is SGHTA and CDR2 is FQGTGA. V dropped 5 bases and J dropped 6; count of bases not matched to a gene: 7. The length of the CDR3 is 14 residues. The CDR3 sequence: CASSDPGLLNEQFF. In nucleotides, the CDR3 is TGTGCCAGCAGCGACCCGGGACTACTCAATGAGCAGTTCTTC.

This clonotype has at least ten counts. The J gene is TRBJ1-2, the V gene TRBV2, with a weak D call TRBD1 (5 bases). Trimming removed 6 bases from V and 0 bases from J, with 11 bases in between. This CDR3 spans 14 amino acids. The V gene's germline CDR1 is SNHLY and CDR2 FYNNEI. CDR3 coding DNA: TGTGCCAGCAGCGCGTACAGGTCTAACTATGGCTACACCTTC. As protein: CASSAYRSNYGYTF.

This clonotype came up a few times. The chain has TRBV27 and TRBJ2-1, with D unresolved. The CDR3 has 15 residues. Germline V gene data show CDR1 as MNHEY and CDR2 as SMNVEV (reference sequence). V lost 6 bases, J lost 2 bases, and 14 bases lay in between. CDR3 amino acids: CASSPVTAPYNEQFF. The CDR3 DNA sequence: TGTGCCAGCAGCCCGGTGACTGCCCCCTACAATGAGCAGTTCTTC.

This chain links TRBV5-5 with TRBJ2-3; TRBD2 matches 8 bases. The J segment lost 4 bases and the V segment lost 6 bases, leaving 13 bases of the junction unmatched. Germline lookup yields CDR1 SGHKS and CDR2 YYEKEE (reference sequence). The length of the CDR3 is 16 residues. The CDR3 sequence is CASTLSGTSSADTQYF. CDR3 sequence (DNA): TGTGCCAGCACCCTCTCTGGGACTAGTTCCGCAGATACGCAGTATTTT.